Here is one T cell receptor (beta chain) with its context. Its target is unknown. Sequence at one end of the junction differs from germline and may be a read error. This CDR3 contains 14 residues. Germline CDR1 reads SQVTM; CDR2 reads ANQGSEA. It was from roughly 20-30 mg of unsorted bulk tissue that RNA and DNA were co-extracted. The sample is drawn from a study of tumor-infiltrating lymphocytes in primary liver carcinoma. Starting material of 500 to 600 ng total RNA yielded TCR beta cDNA via a constant-region primer. Three nested multiplex PCR rounds, a slightly modified ARM-PCR method, built the TCR beta libraries. With TRBV1-TRBV30 forward primers and a C-beta reverse primer, the first two PCR rounds were run for 10 cycles each. TCRdb reanalysed the multiplex PCR reads using MiXCR and keeps one entry per CDR3 protein. There are about 210,000 distinct CDR3 sequences in the sample; around 81% occur only once, and 18% lies in the top ten.

Study results and limitations: The 250 largest clones made up significantly more of tumor than blood repertoires (p = 0.039). Tumor-adjacent and tumor-blood pairs shared a smaller degree of overlap than tumor region pairs.

The sequence was obtained from a man aged 35 to 55 with primary liver carcinoma and hepatitis B virus infection. Sequencing was performed on tumor tissue from primary liver carcinoma. This chain joins TRBV29-1 and TRBJ2-1; 14 bases line up with TRBD2. CDR3 coding DNA: TGCAGCATTGGGACTAGCGGGAGCTACAATGAGCAGTTGTTC. It is translated as CSIGTSGSYNEQLF.